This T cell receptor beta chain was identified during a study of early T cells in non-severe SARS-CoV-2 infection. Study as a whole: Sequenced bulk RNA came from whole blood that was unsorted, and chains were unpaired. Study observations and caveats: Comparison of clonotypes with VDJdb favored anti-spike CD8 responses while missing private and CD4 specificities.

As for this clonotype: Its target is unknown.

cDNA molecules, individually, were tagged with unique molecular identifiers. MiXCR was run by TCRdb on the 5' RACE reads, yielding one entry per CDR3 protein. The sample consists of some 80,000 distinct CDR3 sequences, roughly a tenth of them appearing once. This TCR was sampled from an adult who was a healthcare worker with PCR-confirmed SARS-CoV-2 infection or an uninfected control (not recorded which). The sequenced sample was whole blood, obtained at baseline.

In DNA form, the CDR3 reads TGTGCCATCGGCGGGACAGGGGACGGTGAAGCTTTCTTT. This codes for CAIGGTGDGEAFF. The chain couples TRBV10-3 to TRBJ1-1; TRBD1 aligns across 10 bases. The germline gives CDR1 ENHRY, CDR2 SYGVKD. CDR3 size: 13 residues. Trimming cost V 8 bases and J 7 bases; bases outside gene matches: 7.